A single sample gave rise to the 9 T cell receptor beta chains below, sequenced in a study of shared clonotypes between healthy human individuals. Assay: immunoSEQ multiplex PCR; the TCRdb copy retains only in-frame clones and omits some. This sample has under 200,000 clones; 85% to 95% occur once, and the top ten carry more than 0.06%. The sample was naive CD4+ T cells sorted from blood. Indicated subset: CD45RA+ positively selected. Every receptor here comes from a woman between 25 and 40 years old in good health.

This chain joins TRBV29-1 and TRBJ2-1; 12 positions match TRBD2. The junction had 14 bases not matched to a gene; V was cut back by 1 base and J by 4 bases. Germline V gene data show CDR1 as SQVTM and CDR2 as ANQGSEA. CDR3 length equals 19 residues. CDR3 coding DNA: TGCAGCGTTGAAGTTCAGGGACCCACTAGCGGGAGGAGTTACAATGAGCAGTTCTTC. This translates into CSVEVQGPTSGRSYNEQFF.

This chain links TRBV19 with TRBJ2-6; 9 nucleotides agree with TRBD1. Germline V gene data show CDR1 as LNHDA and CDR2 as SQIVND (reference sequence). V lost 8 bases to trimming and J lost 0 bases; unmatched junction nucleotides: 11. The CDR3 is 18 amino acids. The CDR3 region has the DNA TGTGCCAGTGGCTTACAGGGGGCTCTGAGCTCTGGGGCCAACGTCCTGACTTTC. Amino acids: CASGLQGALSSGANVLTF.

This chain joins TRBV28 and TRBJ2-6; D might be TRBD1 (5 bases). The CDR3 sequence is 15 residues long. Trimming stripped 7 bases from V and 1 base from J, with 11 bases between. Germline CDR1 is MDHEN and CDR2 is SYDVKM. CDR3 DNA sequence: TGTGCCAGCACCAAAGGGGCGTCTGGGGCCAACGTCCTGACTTTC. Its protein is CASTKGASGANVLTF.

This clone appeared once. This chain connects TRBV18 to TRBJ2-2; 8 bases map to TRBD2. The junction had 6 bases not matched to a gene; V was cut back by 3 bases and J by 3 bases. The CDR3 is made up of 16 amino acids. Germline V gene lookup returns CDR1 KGHSH and CDR2 LQKENI. The CDR3 DNA sequence: TGTGCCAGCTCACCGAACACACTAGCGGACACCGGGGAGCTGTTTTTT. It translates to CASSPNTLADTGELFF.

The genes are TRBV20-1 and TRBJ2-7; D is ambiguous. The ends were cut back, 7 bases at V and 3 bases at J, with 7 bases in the middle. The germline V gene encodes CDR1 DFQATT and CDR2 SNEGSKA (reference sequence). This CDR3 is built from 10 residues. CDR3 coding DNA: TGCAGTGGAATGGACTACGAGCAGTACTTC. It translates to CSGMDYEQYF.

The chain employs TRBV5-4 and TRBJ2-1, with 14 bases that match TRBD2. Losses at the gene ends were 6 bases for V and 7 bases for J; bases not matched to a gene: 6. Germline assignment: CDR1 SGHNT and CDR2 YYREEE (reference sequence). The CDR3 spans 15 residues. In nucleotides, the CDR3 is TGTGCCAGCAAACCCGGGACTAGCGGGAGAAATGAGCAGTTCTTC. Encoded protein: CASKPGTSGRNEQFF.

The gene calls are TRBV11-2 and TRBJ1-1; tentative D call: TRBD1 (5 bases). CDR1 SGHAT and CDR2 FQNNGV come from the germline V gene. Trimming took 2 bases from V and 4 from J, leaving 17 bases between them. CDR3 size: 16 residues. CDR3 coding DNA: TGTGCCAGCAGCTTATGGGCAGGGAGGGATGGCACTGAAGCTTTCTTT. Protein product: CASSLWAGRDGTEAFF.

The rearrangement joins TRBV18 to TRBJ1-3; TRBD1 matches at 7 bases. The CDR3 loop spans 16 amino acids. V dropped 0 bases and J dropped 0; count of bases not matched to a gene: 2. Germline V lookup: CDR1 KGHSH, CDR2 LQKENI. The CDR3 spells CASSPPGQSSGNTIYF. Here the CDR3 DNA reads TGTGCCAGCTCACCACCGGGACAGTCCTCTGGAAACACCATATATTTT.

V usage is TRBV9 and J usage is TRBJ2-3, with D uncertain. Trimming removed 0 bases at V and 2 bases at J, with 10 bases between. This CDR3 is 15 amino acids long. The germline gives CDR1 SGDLS, CDR2 YYNGEE. CDR3: CASSVVAYNTDTQYF. CDR3 DNA sequence: TGTGCCAGCAGCGTAGTTGCTTATAACACAGATACGCAGTATTTT.